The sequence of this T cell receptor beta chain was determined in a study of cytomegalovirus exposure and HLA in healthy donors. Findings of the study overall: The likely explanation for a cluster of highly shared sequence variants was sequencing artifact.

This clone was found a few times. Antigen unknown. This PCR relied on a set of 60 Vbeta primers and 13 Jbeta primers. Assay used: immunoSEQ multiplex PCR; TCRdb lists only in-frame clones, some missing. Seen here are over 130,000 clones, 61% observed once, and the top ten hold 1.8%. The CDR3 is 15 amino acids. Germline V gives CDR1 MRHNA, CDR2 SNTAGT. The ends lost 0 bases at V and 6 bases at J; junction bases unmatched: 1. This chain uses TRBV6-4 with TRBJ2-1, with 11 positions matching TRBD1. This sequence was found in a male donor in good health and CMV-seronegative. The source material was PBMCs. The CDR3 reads CASSDSGTGGNEQFF. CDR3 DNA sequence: TGTGCCAGCAGTGACTCTGGGACAGGGGGCAATGAGCAGTTCTTC.